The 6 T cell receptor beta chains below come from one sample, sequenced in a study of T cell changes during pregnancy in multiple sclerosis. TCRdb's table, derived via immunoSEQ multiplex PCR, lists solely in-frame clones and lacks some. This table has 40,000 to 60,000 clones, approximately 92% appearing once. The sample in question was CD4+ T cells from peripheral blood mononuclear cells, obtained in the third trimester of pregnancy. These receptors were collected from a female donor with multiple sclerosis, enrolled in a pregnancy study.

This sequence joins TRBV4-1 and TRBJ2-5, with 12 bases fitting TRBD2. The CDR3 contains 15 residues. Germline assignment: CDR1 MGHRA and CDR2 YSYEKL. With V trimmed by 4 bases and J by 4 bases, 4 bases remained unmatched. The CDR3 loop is CASSPILAGGETQYF. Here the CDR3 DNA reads TGCGCCAGCAGCCCAATACTAGCGGGAGGAGAGACCCAGTACTTC.

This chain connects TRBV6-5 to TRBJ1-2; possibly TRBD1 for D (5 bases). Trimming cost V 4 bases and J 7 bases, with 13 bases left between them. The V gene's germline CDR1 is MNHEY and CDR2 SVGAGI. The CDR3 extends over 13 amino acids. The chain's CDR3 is CASSSTGVGGYTF. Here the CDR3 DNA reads TGTGCCAGCAGTTCCACAGGAGTCGGTGGCTACACCTTC.

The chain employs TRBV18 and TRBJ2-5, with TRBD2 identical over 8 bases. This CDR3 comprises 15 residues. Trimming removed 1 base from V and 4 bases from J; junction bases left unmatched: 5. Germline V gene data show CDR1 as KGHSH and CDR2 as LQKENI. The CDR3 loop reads CASSPQGLAGETQYF. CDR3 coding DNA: TGTGCCAGCTCACCACAAGGGCTAGCGGGAGAGACCCAGTACTTC.

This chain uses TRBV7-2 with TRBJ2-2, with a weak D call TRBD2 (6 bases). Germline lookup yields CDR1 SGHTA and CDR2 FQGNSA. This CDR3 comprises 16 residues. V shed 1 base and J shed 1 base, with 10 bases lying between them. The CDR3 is CASSLEASVNTGELFF. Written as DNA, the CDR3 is TGTGCCAGCAGCTTAGAGGCTAGCGTGAACACCGGGGAGCTGTTTTTT.

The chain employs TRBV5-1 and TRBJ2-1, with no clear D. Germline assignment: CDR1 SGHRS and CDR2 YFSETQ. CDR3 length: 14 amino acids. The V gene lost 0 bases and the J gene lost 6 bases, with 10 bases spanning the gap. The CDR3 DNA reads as TGCGCCAGCAGCTTGGGGCCACCGTCCAATGAGCAGTTCTTC. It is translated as CASSLGPPSNEQFF.

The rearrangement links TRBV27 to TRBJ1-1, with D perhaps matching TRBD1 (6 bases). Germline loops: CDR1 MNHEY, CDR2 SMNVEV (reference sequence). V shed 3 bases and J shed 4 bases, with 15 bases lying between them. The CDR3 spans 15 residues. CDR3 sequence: CASSLQSGVFTEAFF. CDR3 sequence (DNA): TGTGCCAGCAGTTTGCAATCAGGGGTTTTCACTGAAGCTTTCTTT.